The T cell receptor beta chain described here comes from a study of blood T cell repertoires in COVID-19. Some clones are missing from TCRdb's copy, which holds only in-frame ones; the method was immunoSEQ multiplex PCR. The sample lists 150,000 to 200,000 clones, around 90% occurring once. The length of the CDR3 is 15 residues. Germline V gene sequence: CDR1 SNHLY, CDR2 FYNNEI. The J segment lost 4 bases and the V segment lost 11 bases, leaving 15 bases of the junction unmatched. The sample taken for sequencing was peripheral blood. This sequence originates from a man in his forties with active or convalescent COVID-19. The rearrangement joins TRBV2 to TRBJ1-1; 8 bases agree with TRBD1. DNA of the CDR3: TGTGCCGGCCAGACAGGGGCGGGAGGGGGCACTGAAGCTTTCTTT. This translates into CAGQTGAGGGTEAFF.